This entry lists 4 T cell receptor beta chains sequenced from one sample in a study of shared clonotypes between healthy human individuals. Naive CD8 cells were CD45RO-negative, positively selected for CCR7, excluding terminally differentiated effector memory CD45RA+ cells. The data were produced by immunoSEQ multiplex PCR, yet TCRdb's version contains in-frame clones alone and is incomplete. The table includes hundreds of thousands of clones, 96% detected once. Material: naive CD8+ T cells sorted from blood. The source is a young woman in good health.

The chain carries TRBV9 and TRBJ2-1, with TRBD2 matching over 7 bases. The CDR3 loop spans 13 amino acids. CDR1 is SGDLS, CDR2 YYNGEE, per germline. J gave up 4 bases and V 3 bases, and 1 base lay outside the gene matches. As DNA, the CDR3 is TGTGCCAGCAGCGCGGGGGGTTACAATGAGCAGTTCTTC. This codes for CASSAGGYNEQFF.

The J gene is TRBJ1-3, the V gene TRBV13; D unresolved. This CDR3 is built from 15 residues. Germline V gene sequence: CDR1 PRHDT, CDR2 FYEKMQ (reference sequence). The V gene lost 5 bases and the J gene lost 0 bases, with 11 bases spanning the gap. CDR3 sequence (DNA): TGTGCCAGCAGCCCCAACATGGACTCTGGAAACACCATATATTTT. Protein product: CASSPNMDSGNTIYF.

The chain combines TRBV19 with TRBJ1-2; 7 nucleotides align to TRBD1. V lost 3 bases and J lost 2; bases outside the gene matches: 6. Germline-derived CDR1 and CDR2 are LNHDA and SQIVND (reference sequence). There are 15 residues in the CDR3. The CDR3 loop is CASSIVGQLNYGYTF. For the CDR3, the DNA is TGTGCCAGTAGTATCGTGGGACAGTTAAACTATGGCTACACCTTC.

V is TRBV7-8 and J is TRBJ2-7; 14 bases agree with TRBD2. The germline V gene has CDR1 SGHVS and CDR2 FQNEAQ. CDR3 length: 15 residues. V lost 5 bases, J lost 6 bases, and 6 bases stayed unmatched. The CDR3 bases are TGTGCCAGCAGCCCCGGGACTAGCGGGAGTAGCGAGCAGTACTTC. Its translation: CASSPGTSGSSEQYF.